The 22 T cell receptor beta chains reported below all come from one sample, sequenced in a study of Tregs in tolerant kidney transplant recipients. Recipients received nonmyeloablative bone marrow transplants from related graft donors, with transient mixed chimerism. The repertoire was sequenced with immunoSEQ multiplex PCR; TCRdb's copy has only in-frame clones and lacks some. Reported are 25,000 or so clones; the ten largest clones contain 3.5% to 5%. The starting material was CD4+ T cells from blood (PBMCs), obtained 6 months after the transplant. Receptors were obtained from a human patient who received a combined kidney and bone marrow transplant. The graft donor may be the source of some T cells.

Concerning this clone: Read coverage stops 3 residues before the CDR3 terminus; the germline J gene supplies the remainder. The chain joins TRBV19 to TRBJ2-7; D might be TRBD2 (6 bases). Germline loops: CDR1 LNHDA, CDR2 SQIVND (reference sequence). V gave up 2 bases and J gave up 3 bases, with 20 bases separating them. The CDR3 runs to 17 residues. CDR3 bases read: TGTGCCAGTAGTATAAGCTCTTACGTCCCGGGGGTCTACGAG. The encoded protein is CASSISSYVPGVYE. The whole CDR3 protein is CASSISSYVPGVYEQYF.

Comment on this clone: Sequencing ends 3 residues short of the CDR3 end; the germline J gene provides the rest. V usage is TRBV12-3 or TRBV12-4 and J usage is TRBJ1-4; 8 bases match TRBD1. CDR3 length: 11 amino acids. The CDR3 protein is CASRRDRGLFF. CDR3 DNA (partial): TGTGCCAGCAGGCGAGACAGGGGA.

The CDR3 DNA, read in part, is TGTGCCAGCAGCCCGGGACTAGCGGGGATTGATGAG. Its translation: CASSPGLAGIDE. The full CDR3 is CASSPGLAGIDEQFF. The V and J genes are TRBV7-9 and TRBJ2-1, with 13 bases lining up with TRBD2. The read ends 3 residues before the CDR3 terminus; that terminus is restored from the germline J gene. CDR3 size: 15 residues. After removal of 5 bases from V and 8 bases from J, the junction contained 6 bases not matched to a gene. CDR1 and CDR2 (germline): SEHNR, FQNEAQ (reference sequence).

Remarks on this clone: The sequence runs out 3 residues before the end of the CDR3; the remainder is reconstructed from the germline J gene. The V call is TRBV20-1, the J call TRBJ1-2, with D perhaps matching TRBD1 (5 bases). This CDR3 has 15 residues. Germline V gene sequence: CDR1 DFQATT, CDR2 SNEGSKA (reference sequence). Trimming removed 6 bases from V and 1 base from J, with 18 bases in between. The sequenced CDR3 bases are TGCAGTGCCAGAAGGGGCAGGAGGGTTAACTATGGC. Protein product: CSARRGRRVNYG. The CDR3, in full, reads CSARRGRRVNYGYTF.

On this clone: The read ends 3 residues shy of where the CDR3 ends; the end is completed using the germline J gene. The chain uses TRBV7-2 and TRBJ1-6, with a tentative D call TRBD1 (6 bases). The V end was cut by 4 bases, the J end by 6 bases, with 13 bases between. The CDR3 sequence is 15 residues long. In germline, CDR1 is SGHTA, CDR2 FQGNSA. CDR3 amino acids: CASSSRQAPNSPLHF. The covered CDR3 bases are TGTGCCAGCAGCTCCAGACAGGCCCCTAATTCACCC.

Concerning this clone itself: Sequencing ends 3 residues short of the CDR3 end; the germline J gene provides the rest. The chain recombines TRBV12-3 or TRBV12-4 with TRBJ2-3, with 10 bases fitting TRBD2. There are 16 residues in the CDR3. Losses at the gene ends were 5 bases for V and 1 base for J; bases not matched to a gene: 6. The CDR3 region is CASSPQTSGGTDTQYF. The sequenced part of the CDR3 DNA is TGTGCCAGCAGTCCCCAAACTAGCGGGGGCACAGATACG.

In the case of this clone: The read gets to within 3 residues of the CDR3 end, and the germline J gene fills in the rest. Other DNA sequences within the sample encode an identical CDR3. The chain uses TRBV18 and TRBJ1-5, with 7 bases matching TRBD1. The CDR3 covers 15 residues. J lost 4 bases, V lost 3 bases, and 6 bases had no gene match. CDR1 is KGHSH and CDR2 is LQKENI in the germline V gene. The covered CDR3 bases are TGTGCCAGCTCACCCAAGACAGGGCCTAATCAGCCC. Amino acid sequence: CASSPKTGPNQP. The CDR3, in full, reads CASSPKTGPNQPQHF.

Details on this clone: The read falls 3 residues short of the CDR3 end, and the missing part is taken from the germline J gene. The rearrangement uses TRBV5-4 and TRBJ2-5; 10 positions match TRBD2. J gave up 2 bases and V 4 bases, and 2 bases lay outside the gene matches. Germline V gene sequence: CDR1 SGHNT, CDR2 YYREEE (reference sequence). CDR3 length equals 14 residues. Partial CDR3 DNA: TGTGCCAGCAGCGGGACTAGCGCTCAAGAGACC. Translated: CASSGTSAQET. The full-length CDR3 reads as CASSGTSAQETQYF.

Regarding this clone: The read gets to within 3 residues of the CDR3 end, and the germline J gene fills in the rest. This chain uses TRBV11-2 with TRBJ1-3; D is unresolved. The CDR3 has 12 residues. V was cut by 5 bases and J by 4 bases, with 6 bases left in between. Germline assignment: CDR1 SGHAT and CDR2 FQNNGV. CDR3 region: CASSLKGNTIYF. The DNA read from the CDR3 is TGTGCCAGCAGCCTAAAGGGAAACACC.

On this clone: The missing CDR3 end, 3 residues past where the read stops, is filled in from the germline J gene. The chain joins TRBV11-2 to TRBJ2-1, with a weak D call TRBD2 (6 bases). V gave up 5 bases and J gave up 5 bases, with 16 bases separating them. The CDR3 is 15 residues long. Germline CDR1 and CDR2: SGHAT and FQNNGV. CDR3 region: CASSVSGSSHNEQFF. Partial CDR3 DNA: TGTGCCAGCAGCGTTAGCGGATCCTCACACAATGAG. The full variable domain, in which reference TRBV11-2 and TRBJ2-1 provide the parts outside the CDR3, is EAGVAQSPRYKIIEKRQSVAFWCNPISGHATLYWYQQILGQGPKLLIQFQNNGVVDDSQLPKDRFSAERLKGVDSTLKIQPAKLEDSAVYLCASSVSGSSHNEQFFGPGTRLTVL.

As to this clone: With the read ending 3 residues before the CDR3 end, the germline J gene is used to fill in that end. This chain connects TRBV12-3 or TRBV12-4 to TRBJ2-1; D not certain. CDR3 length equals 13 residues. Trimming removed 1 base from V and 4 bases from J, with 5 bases in between. Incomplete CDR3 DNA: TGTGCCAGCAGTTTAGAATCTTACAATGAG. This sequence encodes CASSLESYNE. In full, the CDR3 is CASSLESYNEQFF.

Remarks on this clone: Coverage ceases 3 residues before the CDR3 finishes, and the germline J gene fills in the end. This chain uses TRBV18 with TRBJ1-3; TRBD1 matches 7 bases. The V gene's germline CDR1 is KGHSH and CDR2 LQKENI. The CDR3 loop spans 17 amino acids. Trimming took 1 base from V and 4 from J; bases not matched to a gene: 10. CDR3 DNA (partial): TGTGCCAGCTCACCACTTGCCACGACAGGGAAAGGAAACACC. Translation: CASSPLATTGKGNT. The whole CDR3 protein reads CASSPLATTGKGNTIYF.

The sequenced part of the CDR3 DNA is TGTGCCAGCAGTGATGGTACAGGGAGGGGCTATGGC. It yields the protein CASSDGTGRGYG. The whole CDR3 region reads CASSDGTGRGYGYTF. The V and J genes are TRBV2 and TRBJ1-2; D is possibly TRBD1 (6 bases). The read gets to within 3 residues of the CDR3 end, and the germline J gene fills in the rest. Germline V gene sequence: CDR1 SNHLY, CDR2 FYNNEI. The CDR3 is 15 amino acids. V was clipped by 3 bases and J by 4 bases, with 15 bases between them.

On this clone: The CDR3 end is not reached by the read, which stops 3 residues before it; the germline J gene fills it in. The J gene is TRBJ2-2, the V gene TRBV20-1, with D unresolved. Germline CDR1 DFQATT, CDR2 SNEGSKA (reference sequence). V gave up 3 bases and J gave up 0 bases, with 8 bases separating them. The CDR3 length is 14 residues. CDR3: CSASSPTNTGELFF. The DNA read from the CDR3 is TGCAGTGCTAGTTCCCCCACGAACACCGGGGAG.

In regard to this clone: The DNA ends 3 residues before the CDR3 does, and the rest of the CDR3 is filled in from the germline J gene. This chain connects TRBV6-2 or TRBV6-3 to TRBJ2-5, with TRBD2 identical over 10 bases. The CDR3 sequence is 17 residues long. From germline, CDR1 is MNHEY and CDR2 SVGEGT. J was trimmed by 0 bases and V by 8 bases; bases with no gene match: 12. The sequenced CDR3 bases are TGTGCCAGCGGCGAAACTAGCGGGAAGAAGTACCAAGAGACC. This sequence encodes CASGETSGKKYQET. The full CDR3 protein reads CASGETSGKKYQETQYF.

On this clone itself: The read halts 3 residues ahead of the CDR3 end, with the missing end drawn from the germline J gene. V gene TRBV7-6 combines with J gene TRBJ1-1; D unclear. Looked up from germline, CDR1 is SGHVS and CDR2 is FNYEAQ. The CDR3 length is 15 residues. Here the CDR3 reads CASSLGTSGSYEAFF. The CDR3 DNA, read in part, is TGTGCCAGCAGCTTGGGAACTAGCGGGTCCTACGAG.

Comment on this clone: From the germline J gene comes the end of the CDR3, since the read stops 3 residues before it. This chain joins TRBV5-3 and TRBJ2-2, with D tentatively TRBD2 (5 bases). TRBV5-3 is classed as an ORF, of uncertain function. CDR3 length: 15 residues. Trimming shortened V by 7 bases and J by 0 bases, and 13 bases separated the two germline ends. CDR3 in amino acids: CARGRGFANTGELFF. The sequenced CDR3 bases are TGTGCCAGAGGTAGAGGGTTCGCGAACACCGGGGAG.

To note about this clone: From the germline J gene comes the end of the CDR3, since the read stops 3 residues before it. The chain is built from TRBV18 and TRBJ2-5; 7 bases align to TRBD1. Trimming at V came to 3 bases and at J to 5 bases, leaving 0 bases not matched to a gene. The CDR3 totals 12 residues. Germline V gene sequence: CDR1 KGHSH, CDR2 LQKENI. The CDR3 DNA, read in part, is TGTGCCAGCTCACCCAGGGGGGAGACC. It translates to CASSPRGET. The CDR3 as a whole reads CASSPRGETQYF.

A remark on this clone: The DNA ends 3 residues before the CDR3 does, and the rest of the CDR3 is filled in from the germline J gene. The chain uses TRBV18 and TRBJ2-7; 8 bases are a match to TRBD1. The germline V gene encodes CDR1 KGHSH and CDR2 LQKENI. With 6 bases clipped from V and 6 bases from J, the junction kept 7 bases outside the gene matches. This CDR3 has 13 amino acids. The sequenced part of the CDR3 DNA is TGTGCCAGCTCGCTCGGACAGGGAATCGAG. This encodes CASSLGQGIE. The entire CDR3 protein is CASSLGQGIEQYF.

Notes on this clone: The CDR3 is cut off 3 residues early in the read; its end comes from the germline J gene. The chain links TRBV30 to TRBJ1-3; D not resolved. There are 14 residues in the CDR3. The germline V gene has CDR1 GTSNPN and CDR2 SVGIG (reference sequence). V shed 1 base and J shed 0 bases, with 7 bases lying between them. The sequenced CDR3 bases are TGTGCCTGGAGTGGACCAGGCTCTGGAAACACC. Residues: CAWSGPGSGNT. The full-length CDR3 reads as CAWSGPGSGNTIYF.

With respect to this clone: The read finishes 3 residues shy of the CDR3 end, and the germline J gene is used to complete it. V and J are TRBV10-3 and TRBJ2-2; 9 nucleotides align to TRBD1. The CDR3 loop spans 15 amino acids. J gave up 5 bases and V 3 bases, and 4 bases lay outside the gene matches. From germline, CDR1 is ENHRY and CDR2 SYGVKD. Partial CDR3 DNA: TGTGCCATCAGTGACCGGGACAGGGTTACCGGGGAG. Encoded protein: CAISDRDRVTGE. The full CDR3 protein is CAISDRDRVTGELFF.

About this clone: The CDR3 extends 3 residues past the end of the read, so its final part is completed from the germline J gene. This chain uses TRBV2 with TRBJ1-1; 7 bases agree with TRBD1. This CDR3 spans 13 amino acids. The germline gives CDR1 SNHLY, CDR2 FYNNEI. Trimming took 8 bases from V and 1 from J; bases not matched to a gene: 4. The CDR3 bases that were read are TGTGCCAGCGGAAGGGACAGGAACACTGAA. It codes for CASGRDRNTE. The whole CDR3 is CASGRDRNTEAFF.